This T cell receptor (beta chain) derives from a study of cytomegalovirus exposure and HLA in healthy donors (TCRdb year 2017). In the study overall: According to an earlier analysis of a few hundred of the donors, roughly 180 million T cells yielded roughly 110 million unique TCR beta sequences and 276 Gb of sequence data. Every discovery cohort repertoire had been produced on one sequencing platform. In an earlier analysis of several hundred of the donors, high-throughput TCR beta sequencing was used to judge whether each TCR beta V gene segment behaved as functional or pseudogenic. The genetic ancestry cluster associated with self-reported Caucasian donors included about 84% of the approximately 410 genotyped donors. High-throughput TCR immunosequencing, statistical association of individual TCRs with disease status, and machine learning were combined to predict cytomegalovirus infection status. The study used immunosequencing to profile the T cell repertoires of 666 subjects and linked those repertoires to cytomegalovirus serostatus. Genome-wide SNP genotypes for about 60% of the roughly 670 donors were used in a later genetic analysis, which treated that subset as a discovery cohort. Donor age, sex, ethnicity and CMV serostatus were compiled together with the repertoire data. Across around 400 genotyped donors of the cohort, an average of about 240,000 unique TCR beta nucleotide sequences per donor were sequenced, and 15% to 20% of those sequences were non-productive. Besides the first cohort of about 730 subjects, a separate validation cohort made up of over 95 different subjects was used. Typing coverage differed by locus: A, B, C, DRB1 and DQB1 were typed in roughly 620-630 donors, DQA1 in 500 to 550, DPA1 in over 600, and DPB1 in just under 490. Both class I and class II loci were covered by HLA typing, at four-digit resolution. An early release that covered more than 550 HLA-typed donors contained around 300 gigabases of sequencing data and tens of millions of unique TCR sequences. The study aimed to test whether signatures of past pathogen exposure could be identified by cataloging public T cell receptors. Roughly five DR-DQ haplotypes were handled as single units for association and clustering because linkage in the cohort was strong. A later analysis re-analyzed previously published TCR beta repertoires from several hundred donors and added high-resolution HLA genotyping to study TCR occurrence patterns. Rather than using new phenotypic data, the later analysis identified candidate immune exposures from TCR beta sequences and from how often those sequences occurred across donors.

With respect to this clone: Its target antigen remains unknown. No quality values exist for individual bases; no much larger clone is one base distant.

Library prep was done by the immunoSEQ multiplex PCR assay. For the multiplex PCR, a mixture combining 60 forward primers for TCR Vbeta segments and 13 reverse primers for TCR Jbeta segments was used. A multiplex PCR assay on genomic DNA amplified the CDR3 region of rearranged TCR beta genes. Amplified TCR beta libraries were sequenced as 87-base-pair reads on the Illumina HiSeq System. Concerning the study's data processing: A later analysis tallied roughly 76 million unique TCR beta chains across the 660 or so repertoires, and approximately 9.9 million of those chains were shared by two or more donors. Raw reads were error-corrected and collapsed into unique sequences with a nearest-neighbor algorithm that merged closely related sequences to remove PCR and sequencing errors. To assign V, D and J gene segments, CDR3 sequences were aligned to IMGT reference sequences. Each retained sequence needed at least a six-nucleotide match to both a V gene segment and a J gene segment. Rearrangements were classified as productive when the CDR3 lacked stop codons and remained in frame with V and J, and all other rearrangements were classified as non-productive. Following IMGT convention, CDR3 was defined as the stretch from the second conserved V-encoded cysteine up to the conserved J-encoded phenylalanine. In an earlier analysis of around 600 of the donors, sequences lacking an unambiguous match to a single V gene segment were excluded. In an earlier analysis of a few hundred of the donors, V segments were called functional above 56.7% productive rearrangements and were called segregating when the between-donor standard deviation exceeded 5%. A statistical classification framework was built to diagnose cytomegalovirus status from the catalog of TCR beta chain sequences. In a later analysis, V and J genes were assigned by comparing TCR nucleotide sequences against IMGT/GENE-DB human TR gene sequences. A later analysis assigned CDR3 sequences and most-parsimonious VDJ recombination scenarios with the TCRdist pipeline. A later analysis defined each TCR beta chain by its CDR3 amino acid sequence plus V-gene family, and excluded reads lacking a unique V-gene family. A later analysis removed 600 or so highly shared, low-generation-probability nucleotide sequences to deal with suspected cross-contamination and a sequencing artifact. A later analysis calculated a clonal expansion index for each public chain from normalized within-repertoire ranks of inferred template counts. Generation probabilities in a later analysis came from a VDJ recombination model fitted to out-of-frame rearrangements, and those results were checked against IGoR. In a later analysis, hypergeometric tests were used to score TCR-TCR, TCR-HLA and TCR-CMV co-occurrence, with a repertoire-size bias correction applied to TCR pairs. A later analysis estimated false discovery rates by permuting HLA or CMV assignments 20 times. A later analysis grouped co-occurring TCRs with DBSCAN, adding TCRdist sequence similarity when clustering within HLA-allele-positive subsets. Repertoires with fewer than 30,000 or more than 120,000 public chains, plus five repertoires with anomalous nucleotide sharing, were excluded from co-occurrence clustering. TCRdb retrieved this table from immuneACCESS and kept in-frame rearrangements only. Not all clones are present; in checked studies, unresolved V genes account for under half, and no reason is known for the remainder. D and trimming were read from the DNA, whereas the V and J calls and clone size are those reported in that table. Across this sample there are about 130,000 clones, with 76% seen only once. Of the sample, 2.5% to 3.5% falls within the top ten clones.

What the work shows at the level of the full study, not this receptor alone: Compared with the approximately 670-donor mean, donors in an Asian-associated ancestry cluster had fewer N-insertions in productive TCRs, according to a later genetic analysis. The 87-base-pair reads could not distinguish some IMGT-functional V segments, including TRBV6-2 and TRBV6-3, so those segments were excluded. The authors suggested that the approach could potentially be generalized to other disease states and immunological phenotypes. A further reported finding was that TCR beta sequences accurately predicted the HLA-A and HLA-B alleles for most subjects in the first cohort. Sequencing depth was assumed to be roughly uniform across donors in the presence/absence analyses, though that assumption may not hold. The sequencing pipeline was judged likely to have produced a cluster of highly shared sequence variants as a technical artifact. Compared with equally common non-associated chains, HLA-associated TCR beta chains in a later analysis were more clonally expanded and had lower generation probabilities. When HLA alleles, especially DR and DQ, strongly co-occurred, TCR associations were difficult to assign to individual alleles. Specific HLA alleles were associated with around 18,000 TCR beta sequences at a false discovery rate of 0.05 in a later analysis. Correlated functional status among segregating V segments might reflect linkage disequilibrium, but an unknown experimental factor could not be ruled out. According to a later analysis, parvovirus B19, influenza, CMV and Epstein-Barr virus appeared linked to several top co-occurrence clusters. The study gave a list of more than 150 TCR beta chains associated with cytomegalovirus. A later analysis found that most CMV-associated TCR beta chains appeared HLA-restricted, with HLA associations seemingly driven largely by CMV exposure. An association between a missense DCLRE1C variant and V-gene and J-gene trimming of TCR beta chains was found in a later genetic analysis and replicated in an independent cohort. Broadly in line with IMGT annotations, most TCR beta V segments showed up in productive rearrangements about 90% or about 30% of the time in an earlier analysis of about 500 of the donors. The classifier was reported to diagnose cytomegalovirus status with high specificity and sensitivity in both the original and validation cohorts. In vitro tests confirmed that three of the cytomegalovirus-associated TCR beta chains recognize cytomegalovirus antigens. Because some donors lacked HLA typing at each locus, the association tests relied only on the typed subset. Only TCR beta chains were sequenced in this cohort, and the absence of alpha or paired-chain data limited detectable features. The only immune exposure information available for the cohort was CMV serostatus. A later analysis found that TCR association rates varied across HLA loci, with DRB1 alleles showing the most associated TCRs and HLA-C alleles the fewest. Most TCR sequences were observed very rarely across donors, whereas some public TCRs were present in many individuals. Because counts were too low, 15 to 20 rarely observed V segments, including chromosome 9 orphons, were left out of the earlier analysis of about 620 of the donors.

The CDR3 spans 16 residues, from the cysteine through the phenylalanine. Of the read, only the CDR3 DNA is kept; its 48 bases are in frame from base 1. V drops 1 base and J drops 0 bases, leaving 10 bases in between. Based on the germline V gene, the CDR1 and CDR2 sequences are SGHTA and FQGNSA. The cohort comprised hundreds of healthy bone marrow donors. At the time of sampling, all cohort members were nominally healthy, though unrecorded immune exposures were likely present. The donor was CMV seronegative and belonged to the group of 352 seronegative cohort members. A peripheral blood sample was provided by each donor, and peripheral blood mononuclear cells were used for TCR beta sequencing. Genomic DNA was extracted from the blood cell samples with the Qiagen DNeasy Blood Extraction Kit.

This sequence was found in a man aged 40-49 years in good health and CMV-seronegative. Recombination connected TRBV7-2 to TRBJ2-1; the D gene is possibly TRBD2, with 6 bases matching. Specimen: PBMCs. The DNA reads TGTGCCAGCAGCTTAGTTGGCGGGAACTCCTACAATGAGCAGTTCTTC. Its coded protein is CASSLVGGNSYNEQFF.